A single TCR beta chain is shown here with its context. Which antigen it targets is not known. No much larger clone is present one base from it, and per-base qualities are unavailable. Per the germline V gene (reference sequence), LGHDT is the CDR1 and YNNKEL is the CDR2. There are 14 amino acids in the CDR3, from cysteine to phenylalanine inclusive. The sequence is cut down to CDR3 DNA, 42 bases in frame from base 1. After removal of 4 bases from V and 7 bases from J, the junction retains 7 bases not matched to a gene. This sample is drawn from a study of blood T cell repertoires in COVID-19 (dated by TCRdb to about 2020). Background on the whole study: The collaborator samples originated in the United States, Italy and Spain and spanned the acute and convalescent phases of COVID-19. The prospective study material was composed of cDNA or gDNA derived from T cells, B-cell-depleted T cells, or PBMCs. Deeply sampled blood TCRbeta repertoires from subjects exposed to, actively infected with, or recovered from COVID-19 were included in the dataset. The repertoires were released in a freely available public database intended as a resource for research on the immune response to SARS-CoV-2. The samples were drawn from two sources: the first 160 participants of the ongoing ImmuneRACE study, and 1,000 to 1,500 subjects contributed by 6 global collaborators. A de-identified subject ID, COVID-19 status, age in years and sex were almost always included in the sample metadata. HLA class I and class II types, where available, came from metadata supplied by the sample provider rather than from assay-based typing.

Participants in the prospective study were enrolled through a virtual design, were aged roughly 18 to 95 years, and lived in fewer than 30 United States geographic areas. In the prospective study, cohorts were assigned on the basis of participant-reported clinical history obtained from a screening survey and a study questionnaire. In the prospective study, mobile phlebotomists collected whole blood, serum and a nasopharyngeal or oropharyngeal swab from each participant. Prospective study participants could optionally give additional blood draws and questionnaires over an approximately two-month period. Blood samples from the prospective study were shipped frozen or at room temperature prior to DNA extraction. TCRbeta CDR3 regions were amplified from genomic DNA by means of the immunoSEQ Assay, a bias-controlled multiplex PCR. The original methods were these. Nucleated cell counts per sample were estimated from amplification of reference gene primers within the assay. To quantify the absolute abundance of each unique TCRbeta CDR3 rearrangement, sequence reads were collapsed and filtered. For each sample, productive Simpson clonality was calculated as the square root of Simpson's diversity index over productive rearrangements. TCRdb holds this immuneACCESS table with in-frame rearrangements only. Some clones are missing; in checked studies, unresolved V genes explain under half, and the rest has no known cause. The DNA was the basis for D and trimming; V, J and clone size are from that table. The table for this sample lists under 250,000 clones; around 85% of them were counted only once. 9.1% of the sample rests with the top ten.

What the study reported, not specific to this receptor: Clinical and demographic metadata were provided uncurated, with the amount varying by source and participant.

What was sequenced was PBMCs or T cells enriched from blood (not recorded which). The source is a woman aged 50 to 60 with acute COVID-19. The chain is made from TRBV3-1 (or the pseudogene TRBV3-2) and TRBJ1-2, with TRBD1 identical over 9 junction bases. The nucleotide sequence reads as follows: TGTGCCAGCAGCCTCAACAGGGGGCGAGTTGGCTACACCTTC. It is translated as CASSLNRGRVGYTF.